This T cell receptor (beta chain) was found in a study of cytomegalovirus exposure and HLA in healthy donors (dated by TCRdb to about 2017). For context, the study as a whole: In an earlier analysis of 550 to 750 of the donors, 250 to 350 Gb of sequence data and 100 million or so unique TCR beta sequences from roughly 190 million T cells were reported. Roughly 300 gigabases of sequencing data and approximately 91 million unique TCR sequences made up an early release that covered over 550 HLA-typed donors. Of the approximately 400 genotyped donors, about 84% fell in the genetic ancestry cluster associated with self-reported Caucasian donors. The aim of the study was to test whether cataloging public T cell receptors could identify signatures of past pathogen exposure. The study used immunosequencing to profile the T cell repertoires of several hundred subjects and linked those repertoires to cytomegalovirus serostatus. Along with the approximately 670-subject first cohort, a separate validation cohort of more than 90 different subjects was used. The study combined high-throughput TCR immunosequencing, statistical association of individual TCRs with disease status, and machine learning to predict cytomegalovirus infection status. To study patterns of TCR occurrence, a later analysis re-analyzed previously published TCR beta repertoires from 666 donors and added high-resolution HLA genotyping. The later analysis used no new phenotypic data to find candidate immune exposures, relying instead on TCR beta sequences and their occurrence across donors. In an earlier analysis of about 590 of the donors, high-throughput TCR beta sequencing was used to judge whether each TCR beta V gene segment behaved as functional or pseudogenic. Alongside the repertoire data, information on donor age, sex, ethnicity and CMV serostatus was compiled. In a later genetic analysis, genome-wide SNP genotypes for about three fifths of the roughly 670 donors were used, and that subset was treated as a discovery cohort. All discovery cohort repertoires had been generated on a single sequencing platform. HLA typing included class I and class II loci at four-digit resolution. The number of donors typed differed by locus, with roughly 629-640 for A, B, C, DRB1 and DQB1, about 500 for DQA1, 606 for DPA1, and about 450 for DPB1. Because of strong linkage in the cohort, roughly five DR-DQ haplotypes were treated as single units for association and clustering. Across approximately 420 genotyped donors of the cohort, an average of about 240,000 unique TCR beta nucleotide sequences per donor were sequenced, and roughly 20% of those sequences were non-productive. Findings and caveats that apply to the study as a whole: According to a later analysis, parvovirus B19, influenza, CMV and Epstein-Barr virus appeared linked to several top co-occurrence clusters. According to a later genetic analysis, donors in an Asian-associated ancestry cluster had fewer N-insertions in productive TCRs than the approximately 650-donor mean. In an earlier analysis of 587 of the donors, most TCR beta V segments appeared in productive rearrangements about 90% or about 30% of the time, broadly matching IMGT annotations. CMV serostatus was the only immune exposure information available for the cohort. Because HLA typing was unavailable for some donors at each locus, only the typed subset was used in association tests. In this cohort, only TCR beta chains were sequenced, and detectable features were limited by the absence of alpha or paired-chain data. Linkage disequilibrium might explain the correlated functional status among segregating V segments, but an unknown experimental factor could not be ruled out. At a false discovery rate of 0.05, a later analysis linked about 17,000 TCR beta sequences to specific HLA alleles. Some IMGT-functional V segments, including TRBV6-2 and TRBV6-3, could not be told apart with the 87-base-pair reads, so those segments were excluded. A cluster of highly shared sequence variants was judged likely to be a technical artifact of the sequencing pipeline. Strong co-occurrence of HLA alleles, especially DR and DQ, made assigning TCR associations to individual alleles difficult. A few of the identified cytomegalovirus-associated TCR beta chains were confirmed in vitro to be specific for cytomegalovirus antigens. Cytomegalovirus status was reported to be diagnosed by the classifier with high specificity and sensitivity in both the original and validation cohorts. It was suggested by the authors that the approach could potentially be generalized to other disease states and immunological phenotypes. The study gave a list of some 150 TCR beta chains associated with cytomegalovirus. A later analysis found that most CMV-associated TCR beta chains appeared HLA-restricted, with HLA associations seemingly driven largely by CMV exposure. V-gene and J-gene trimming of TCR beta chains was associated with a missense DCLRE1C variant in a later genetic analysis, and the association was replicated in an independent cohort. Across donors, most TCR sequences were observed very rarely, whereas some public TCRs were present in many individuals. A further reported finding was that TCR beta sequences accurately predicted the HLA-A and HLA-B alleles for most subjects in the first cohort. In a later analysis, TCR association rates were found to vary across HLA loci, with the most associated TCRs seen for DRB1 alleles and the fewest for HLA-C alleles. Compared with equally common non-associated chains, HLA-associated TCR beta chains in a later analysis were more clonally expanded and had lower generation probabilities. Sequencing depth was assumed to be roughly uniform across donors in the presence/absence analyses, though that assumption may not hold. Because counts were too low, more than 15 rarely observed V segments, including chromosome 9 orphons, were excluded from the earlier analysis of some 540 of the donors.

Receptor amplification or capture employed the immunoSEQ multiplex PCR assay. The multiplex PCR relied on a mix of 60 forward primers for TCR Vbeta segments and 13 reverse primers for TCR Jbeta segments. A multiplex PCR assay on genomic DNA amplified the CDR3 region of rearranged TCR beta genes. On the Illumina HiSeq System, the amplified TCR beta libraries were sequenced as 87-base-pair reads. The original methods were these. Across the roughly 700 repertoires, a later analysis counted approximately 75 million unique TCR beta chains, around 11 million of which were shared by at least two donors. Raw reads were error-corrected and collapsed into unique sequences by a nearest-neighbor algorithm in which closely related sequences were merged to remove PCR and sequencing errors. To assign V, D and J gene segments, CDR3 sequences were aligned to IMGT reference sequences. For a sequence to be retained, at least a six-nucleotide match to both a V gene segment and a J gene segment was required. Rearrangements were classified as productive when the CDR3 lacked stop codons and remained in frame with V and J, and all other rearrangements were classified as non-productive. CDR3 was defined by IMGT convention, running from the second conserved V-encoded cysteine to the conserved J-encoded phenylalanine. In an earlier analysis of 587 of the donors, sequences lacking an unambiguous match to a single V gene segment were excluded. In an earlier analysis of several hundred of the donors, V segments were called functional above 56.7% productive rearrangements and were called segregating when the between-donor standard deviation exceeded 5%. To diagnose cytomegalovirus status from the catalog of TCR beta chain sequences, a statistical classification framework was built. A later analysis assigned V and J genes by comparing TCR nucleotide sequences with IMGT/GENE-DB human TR gene sequences. The TCRdist pipeline was used in a later analysis to assign CDR3 sequences and most-parsimonious VDJ recombination scenarios. A later analysis defined each TCR beta chain by its CDR3 amino acid sequence plus V-gene family, and excluded reads lacking a unique V-gene family. In a later analysis, 500 to 700 highly shared, low-generation-probability nucleotide sequences were removed to address suspected cross-contamination and a sequencing artifact. In a later analysis, a clonal expansion index for each public chain was calculated from normalized within-repertoire ranks of inferred template counts. In a later analysis, generation probabilities were computed using a VDJ recombination model fitted to out-of-frame rearrangements, and the results were checked against IGoR. In a later analysis, hypergeometric tests were used to score TCR-TCR, TCR-HLA and TCR-CMV co-occurrence, with a repertoire-size bias correction applied to TCR pairs. False discovery rates were estimated in a later analysis by permuting HLA or CMV assignments 20 times. In a later analysis, co-occurring TCRs were grouped using DBSCAN, with TCRdist sequence similarity added in when clustering inside HLA-allele-positive subsets. For co-occurrence clustering, repertoires with fewer than 30,000 or more than 120,000 public chains were excluded, along with roughly five repertoires with anomalous nucleotide sharing. Not all clones reach the TCRdb copy of this immuneACCESS table, which keeps in-frame sequences only. Checked studies attribute under half of the gap to unresolved V genes and leave the rest unexplained. V, J and clone size are taken as reported in that table, and D and trimming were inferred from the DNA itself. The sample table shows under 200,000 clones, and about 85% are seen once. 1.3% of the sample is held by the ten biggest clonotypes.

The cohort was made up of 650 to 700 healthy bone marrow donors. At the time of sampling, every cohort member was nominally healthy, though immune exposures that went unrecorded were likely present. The donor was CMV seropositive and was included in the group of 289 seropositive cohort members. A peripheral blood sample was collected from each donor, and TCR beta sequencing was performed on peripheral blood mononuclear cells. The Qiagen DNeasy Blood Extraction Kit was used to extract genomic DNA from the blood cell samples. About this clone: The target of this receptor is not known. It has no much larger one-base neighbor in the sample; base qualities were not kept.

Trimming at the junction amounts to 5 bases on V and 5 bases on J, and the germline ends lie 13 bases apart. Reading the germline V gene gives CDR1 MDHEN and CDR2 SYDVKM. The CDR3 runs 14 amino acids, cysteine and phenylalanine included. The entry retains the CDR3 DNA only, 42 bases that are in frame from base 1. Sequencing input: PBMCs. The sequence came from a man between 50 and 59 years old in good health and CMV-seropositive. The rearranged segments are TRBV28 and TRBJ2-1, and the D gene may be TRBD2, 5 bases matching. The nucleotides read TGTGCCAGCAGTCCCCACTGGAGGAACAATGAGCAGTTCTTC. Its amino acids are CASSPHWRNNEQFF.